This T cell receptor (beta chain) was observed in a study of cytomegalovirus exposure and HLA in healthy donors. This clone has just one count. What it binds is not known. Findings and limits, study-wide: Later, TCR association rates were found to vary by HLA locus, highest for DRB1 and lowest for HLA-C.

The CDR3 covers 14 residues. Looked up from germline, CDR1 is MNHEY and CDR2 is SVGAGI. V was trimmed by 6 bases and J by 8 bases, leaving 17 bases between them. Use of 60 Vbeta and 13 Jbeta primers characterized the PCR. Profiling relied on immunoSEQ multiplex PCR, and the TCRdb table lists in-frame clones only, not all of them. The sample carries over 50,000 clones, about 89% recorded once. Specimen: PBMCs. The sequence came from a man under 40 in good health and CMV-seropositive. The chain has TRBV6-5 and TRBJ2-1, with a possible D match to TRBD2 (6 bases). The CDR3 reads CASREGRIFDEQFF. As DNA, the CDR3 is TGTGCCAGCAGGGAGGGGCGGATCTTCGATGAGCAGTTCTTC.